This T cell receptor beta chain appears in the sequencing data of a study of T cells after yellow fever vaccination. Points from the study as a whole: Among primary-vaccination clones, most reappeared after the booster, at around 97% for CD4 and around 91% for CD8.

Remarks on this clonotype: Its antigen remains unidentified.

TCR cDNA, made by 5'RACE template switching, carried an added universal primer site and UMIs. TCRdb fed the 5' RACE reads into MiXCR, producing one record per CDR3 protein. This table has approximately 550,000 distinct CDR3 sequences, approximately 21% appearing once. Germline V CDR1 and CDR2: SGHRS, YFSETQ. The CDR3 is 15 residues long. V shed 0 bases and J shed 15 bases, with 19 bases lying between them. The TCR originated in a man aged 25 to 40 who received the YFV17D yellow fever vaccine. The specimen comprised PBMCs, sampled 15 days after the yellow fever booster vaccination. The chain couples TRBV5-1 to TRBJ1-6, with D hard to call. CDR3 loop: CASSLEEDHLRYLHF. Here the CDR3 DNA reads TGCGCCAGCAGCTTGGAAGAGGACCACCTTAGATACCTCCACTTT. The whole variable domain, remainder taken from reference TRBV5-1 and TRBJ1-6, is KAGVTQTPRYLIKTRGQQVTLSCSPISGHRSVSWYQQTPGQGLQFLFEYFSETQRNKGNFPGRFSGRQFSNSRSEMNVSTLELGDSALYLCASSLEEDHLRYLHFGNGTRLTVT.